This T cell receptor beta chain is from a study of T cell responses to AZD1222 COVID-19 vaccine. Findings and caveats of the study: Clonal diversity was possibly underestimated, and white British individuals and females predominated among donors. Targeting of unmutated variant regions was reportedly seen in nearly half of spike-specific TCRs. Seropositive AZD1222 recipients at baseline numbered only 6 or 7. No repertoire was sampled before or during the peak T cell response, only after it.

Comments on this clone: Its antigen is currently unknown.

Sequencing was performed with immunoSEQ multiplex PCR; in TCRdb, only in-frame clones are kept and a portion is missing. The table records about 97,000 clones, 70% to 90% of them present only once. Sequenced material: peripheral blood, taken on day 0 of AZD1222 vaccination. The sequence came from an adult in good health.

In nucleotides, the CDR3 is TGTGCCAGCAGCAACGGGGGCGCCTACGAGCAGTACTTC. Translated, it gives CASSNGGAYEQYF. This rearrangement joins TRBV3-1 (or the pseudogene TRBV3-2) to TRBJ2-7; D may match TRBD1 or TRBD2 (6 bases each). The CDR3 runs 13 residues. V was clipped by 5 bases and J by 2 bases, with 10 bases between them. CDR1 is LGHDT and CDR2 is YNNKEL in the germline V gene (reference sequence).